The 10 T cell receptor beta chains presented below share a single source sample, sequenced in a study of control samples from healthy donors and cancer patients. TCRdb's table, derived via immunoSEQ multiplex PCR, lists solely in-frame clones and lacks some. The repertoire has fewer than 60,000 clones, 90% to 95% of them found once; the top ten carry about 2.4%. The sequencing sample was made of blood. The origin of the receptors is a man younger than 45 in good health.

The rearrangement links TRBV4-3 to TRBJ1-5; no clear D gene. The length of the CDR3 is 13 residues. Germline-derived CDR1 and CDR2 are LGHNA and YSLEER. Between the trimmed V and J ends, which lost 6 bases and 5 bases, there was a span of 11 bases. CDR3 in DNA: TGCGCCAGCAGTCTAAACAGCGATCAGCCCCAGCATTTT. Translation gives CASSLNSDQPQHF.

The rearrangement joins TRBV7-9 to TRBJ2-2, with D tentatively TRBD1 (5 bases). Germline V gives CDR1 SEHNR, CDR2 FQNEAQ (reference sequence). V lost 3 bases and J lost 4, with 9 bases in between. This CDR3 region has 14 residues. For the CDR3, the DNA is TGTGCCAGCAGCTTCACCGACAGCACCGGGGAGCTGTTTTTT. This encodes CASSFTDSTGELFF.

The chain links TRBV28 to TRBJ2-7; TRBD1 agrees at 9 bases. The CDR3 runs to 14 residues. V lost 2 bases to trimming and J lost 2 bases; unmatched junction nucleotides: 1. Germline V gene sequence: CDR1 MDHEN, CDR2 SYDVKM. The CDR3 bases are TGTGCCAGCAGTTTAAGGACAGGGGCCTACGAGCAGTACTTC. Protein: CASSLRTGAYEQYF.

With regard to this clone: It may be a read error: a sequence one base away is much more abundant. V is TRBV4-1 and J is TRBJ1-5; D is possibly TRBD1 (5 bases). The V gene's germline CDR1 is MGHRA and CDR2 YSYEKL. CDR3 length: 15 amino acids. Trimming pared 3 bases from V and 5 bases from J, leaving 14 bases between. The CDR3 sequence: CASSQTTQDHQPQHF. CDR3 coding DNA: TGCGCCAGCAGCCAGACAACACAGGACCATCAGCCCCAGCATTTT.

The V call is TRBV5-1, the J call TRBJ2-3; D is uncertain. CDR1 is SGHRS, CDR2 YFSETQ, per germline. The CDR3 loop spans 13 amino acids. The V gene lost 2 bases and the J gene lost 2 bases, with 6 bases spanning the gap. CDR3 nucleotide sequence: TGCGCCAGCAGCTTTCGGAACACAGATACGCAGTATTTT. Protein sequence: CASSFRNTDTQYF.

The V and J genes are TRBV11-2 and TRBJ2-3; 11 bases align to TRBD2. The V gene's germline CDR1 is SGHAT and CDR2 FQNNGV. This CDR3 is 20 amino acids long. V trimming: 0 bases; J trimming: 4 bases; junction bases outside the gene matches: 15. DNA of the CDR3: TGTGCCAGCAGCTTAGAAGGGATTACTAGCGGGAGAAGGCGACCAGATACGCAGTATTTT. It is translated as CASSLEGITSGRRRPDTQYF. The full variable domain, completed using reference TRBV11-2 and TRBJ2-3, is EAGVAQSPRYKIIEKRQSVAFWCNPISGHATLYWYQQILGQGPKLLIQFQNNGVVDDSQLPKDRFSAERLKGVDSTLKIQPAKLEDSAVYLCASSLEGITSGRRRPDTQYFGPGTRLTVL.

The chain combines TRBV7-9 with TRBJ1-6; perhaps TRBD1 as D (5 bases). CDR1 and CDR2 (germline): SEHNR, FQNEAQ (reference sequence). This CDR3 region has 16 residues. V was pared by 5 bases and J by 5 bases, with 16 bases between. In DNA, the CDR3 is TGTGCCAGCAGCCATTCACGGGACGGGAATAATTCACCCCTCCACTTT. Protein: CASSHSRDGNNSPLHF.

This chain joins TRBV5-1 and TRBJ2-7; D ambiguous. V lost 5 bases, J lost 2 bases, and 11 bases lay in between. The germline V gene encodes CDR1 SGHRS and CDR2 YFSETQ. The length of the CDR3 is 13 residues. The CDR3 here is CASRSDFPYEQYF. CDR3 coding DNA: TGCGCCAGCAGAAGCGACTTCCCCTACGAGCAGTACTTC. Full variable domain (missing parts from reference TRBV5-1 and TRBJ2-7): KAGVTQTPRYLIKTRGQQVTLSCSPISGHRSVSWYQQTPGQGLQFLFEYFSETQRNKGNFPGRFSGRQFSNSRSEMNVSTLELGDSALYLCASRSDFPYEQYFGPGTRLTVT.

CDR3: CASSSNPGDRNYGYTF. The CDR3 DNA reads TGTGCCAGTAGTAGTAATCCCGGGGACAGAAACTATGGCTACACCTTC. The chain combines TRBV19 with TRBJ1-2; 7 bases fit TRBD1. Germline values: CDR1 LNHDA, CDR2 SQIVND (reference sequence). V dropped 4 bases and J dropped 2; count of bases not matched to a gene: 10. The CDR3 extends over 16 amino acids.

The V call is TRBV6-2 or TRBV6-3, the J call TRBJ2-7; 11 bases agree with TRBD1. The length of the CDR3 is 16 residues. The J segment lost 3 bases and the V segment lost 2 bases, leaving 6 bases of the junction unmatched. CDR1 is MNHEY and CDR2 is SVGEGT in the germline V gene. DNA for the CDR3: TGTGCCAGCAGTTACCACCGGGACAGGGGGAACTACGAGCAGTACTTC. Translating gives CASSYHRDRGNYEQYF.